This T cell receptor beta chain was profiled in a study of CD8 T cells in Susac syndrome. The RNA input was roughly 0.5 to 1 ug, and it was reverse transcribed with random hexamers. Across 54 Vbeta and 13 Jbeta, TCR beta CDR3 was amplified with immunoSEQ multiplex PCR. TCRdb itself ran the immunoSEQ multiplex PCR reads through MiXCR, one entry per CDR3 protein. The sample includes some 300,000 distinct CDR3 sequences, roughly 90% of them seen just once. Germline trimming cut 6 bases from V and 2 bases from J; bases unmatched to any gene: 13. The CDR3 sequence is 17 residues long. This chain uses TRBV12-3 or TRBV12-4 with TRBJ2-7; 10 bases are a match to TRBD1. This sequence was found in a human donor with multiple sclerosis. The sequencing sample was made of CD8+ T cells from PBMCs. The CDR3: CASRTDAPGQGTYEQYF. The CDR3 coding sequence is TGTGCCAGCAGGACTGACGCGCCGGGACAGGGGACCTACGAGCAGTACTTC.